This T cell receptor beta chain was documented in a study of OX40 agonist ivuxolimab in advanced cancers. The germline V and J ends were trimmed by 10 bases and 2 bases, with 14 bases remaining between them. CDR1 and CDR2 from the germline V gene are MNHNS and SASEGT. The CDR3 sequence is 13 residues long. Profiled with immunoSEQ multiplex PCR; TCRdb holds only in-frame clones, not every one. The repertoire has under 85,000 clones, about 88% of them found once; the top ten carry less than 5%. This chain connects TRBV6-1 to TRBJ1-1; D unresolved. The TCR was taken from an adult with an advanced solid tumor such as melanoma, head and neck, liver or kidney cancer. This specimen consisted of CD4+ or CD8+ T cells sorted from blood, obtained in a trial of the OX40 agonist ivuxolimab. CDR3 sequence (DNA): TGTGCCATCCAAACGCGCTTCAACACTGAAGCTTTCTTT. Amino acids: CAIQTRFNTEAFF.